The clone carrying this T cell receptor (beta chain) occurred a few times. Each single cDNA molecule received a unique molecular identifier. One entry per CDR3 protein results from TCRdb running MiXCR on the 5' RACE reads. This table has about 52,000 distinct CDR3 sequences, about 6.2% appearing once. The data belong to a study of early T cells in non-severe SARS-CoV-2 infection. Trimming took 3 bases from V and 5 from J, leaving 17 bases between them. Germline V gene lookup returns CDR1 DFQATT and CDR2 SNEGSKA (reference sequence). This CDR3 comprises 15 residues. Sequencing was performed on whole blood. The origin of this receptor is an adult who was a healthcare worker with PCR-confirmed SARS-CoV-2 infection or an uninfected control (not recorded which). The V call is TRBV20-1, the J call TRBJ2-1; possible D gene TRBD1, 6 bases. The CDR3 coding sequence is TGCAGTGCTAGCGAACAGGGCTTTCCGAACAATGAGCAGTTCTTC. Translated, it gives CSASEQGFPNNEQFF.